This T cell receptor (beta chain) was identified during a study of T cells in Graves' hyperthyroidism and ophthalmopathy. Overall study: Any treatment followed the collection of peripheral blood at initial diagnosis.

The diagnostic basis comprised clinical symptoms, serum thyroxine and TRAb, thyroid ultrasound and orbital computed tomography. Trimming stripped 6 bases from V and 7 bases from J, with 12 bases between. The CDR3 loop spans 12 amino acids. Germline-derived CDR1 and CDR2 are ENHRY and SYGVKD. This clonotype was counted between two and nine times. Its matching antigen is unknown. What was amplified from RNA transcripts were TCR beta CDR3 regions. Using the HTBI primer set, a first-round RT-PCR was run on the TCR CDR3. Each CDR3 protein is one row after TCRdb ran MiXCR on the multiplex PCR reads. Here the sample spans 300,000 to 400,000 distinct CDR3 sequences, about 13% being singletons. Whole-study findings and limits: Blood also carried most thyroid clonotypes expanded above 0.001.

The sequence derives from a woman under 30 with Graves' hyperthyroidism. Sequenced sample: blood. The chain has TRBV10-3 and TRBJ1-1; D is perhaps TRBD1 (6 bases). The CDR3 is CAIRKDRDEAFF. CDR3 DNA: TGTGCCATCAGGAAGGACAGAGATGAAGCTTTCTTT.